The 16 T cell receptor beta chains in this list originate from one sample, sequenced in a study of blood T cell repertoires in COVID-19. TCRdb keeps only in-frame clones here, not all; method: immunoSEQ multiplex PCR. Of 180,000 or so clones in the sample, approximately 85% were seen once. Sample: peripheral blood. The receptors here all came from a woman aged 55-69 years with acute or convalescent COVID-19.

The gene calls are TRBV29-1 and TRBJ2-1, with 13 bases lining up with TRBD2. J lost 9 bases, V lost 5 bases, and 7 bases had no gene match. This CDR3 comprises 14 residues. Germline CDR1 reads SQVTM; CDR2 reads ANQGSEA. In nucleotides, the CDR3 is TGCAGCGTTTCGAGGACTAGCGGGAGAAGTGAGCAGTTCTTC. It yields the protein CSVSRTSGRSEQFF.

This clone was observed a single time. J is TRBJ2-3 and V is TRBV18; D gene uncertain. Germline CDR1 is KGHSH and CDR2 is LQKENI. The CDR3 is made up of 14 amino acids. Between the trimmed V and J ends, which lost 3 bases and 1 base, there was a span of 8 bases. The CDR3 DNA reads TGTGCCAGCTCACCGGAGTGGGGCACAGATACGCAGTATTTT. Residues: CASSPEWGTDTQYF.

The gene calls are TRBV19 and TRBJ2-3, with 12 bases matching TRBD2. The V and J ends lost 8 bases and 8 bases, in that order; junction bases with no gene match: 5. This CDR3 spans 13 amino acids. The germline V gene encodes CDR1 LNHDA and CDR2 SQIVND (reference sequence). CDR3 sequence: CASVASGRATQYF. CDR3 nucleotide sequence: TGTGCCAGTGTCGCTAGCGGGAGGGCTACGCAGTATTTT.

The V call is TRBV10-3, the J call TRBJ2-7, with 8 bases fitting TRBD2. CDR1 is ENHRY and CDR2 is SYGVKD in the germline V gene. Trimming at V came to 10 bases and at J to 7 bases, leaving 12 bases not matched to a gene. The length of the CDR3 is 13 residues. In nucleotides, the CDR3 is TGTGCCACCGGAGCTAGCGGGCCCCTAGAGCAGTACTTC. As protein: CATGASGPLEQYF.

V gene TRBV11-3 combines with J gene TRBJ1-6; D gene uncertain. CDR1 is SGHNT and CDR2 is YENEEA in the germline V gene. This CDR3 contains 13 residues. Trimming left V 3 bases short and J 9 bases short, with 9 bases between. CDR3 sequence: CASSLREGSPLHF. The CDR3 DNA is TGTGCCAGCAGCTTGAGGGAAGGTTCACCCCTCCACTTT.

The chain links TRBV4-2 to TRBJ1-1; D is ambiguous. Germline loops: CDR1 LGHNA, CDR2 YNFKEQ. V lost 0 bases, J lost 5 bases, and 13 bases lay in between. CDR3 size: 15 residues. Here the CDR3 reads CASSQETTGGTEAFF. The CDR3 DNA sequence: TGTGCCAGCAGCCAAGAGACGACCGGCGGGACTGAAGCTTTCTTT.

The chain joins TRBV3-1 (or the pseudogene TRBV3-2) to TRBJ2-5, with 9 bases lining up with TRBD2. Germline V gene lookup returns CDR1 LGHDT and CDR2 YNNKEL (reference sequence). This CDR3 has 16 residues. V shed 0 bases and J 6 bases; nucleotides not matched to a gene: 8. CDR3 loop: CASSQEGLAGRKTQYF. The CDR3 region has the DNA TGTGCCAGCAGCCAAGAAGGGCTAGCGGGACGGAAGACCCAGTACTTC.

The V gene is TRBV5-4, the J gene TRBJ2-7; D is unclear. CDR1 and CDR2 (germline): SGHNT, YYREEE (reference sequence). The ends were cut back, 4 bases at V and 3 bases at J, with 11 bases in the middle. The CDR3 sequence is 13 residues long. The CDR3: CASSPSPGYEQYF. The CDR3 nucleotides read TGTGCCAGCAGCCCGAGCCCGGGCTACGAGCAGTACTTC.

This chain links TRBV19 with TRBJ1-1, with a weak D call TRBD1 (5 bases). This CDR3 contains 14 residues. CDR1 is LNHDA and CDR2 is SQIVND in the germline V gene (reference sequence). Trimming left V 5 bases short and J 5 bases short, with 15 bases between. CDR3 sequence (DNA): TGTGCCAGTAGTGGCCAGGGTAGACGGACTGAAGCTTTCTTT. Amino acid sequence: CASSGQGRRTEAFF.

The CDR3 region is CASSPWSGSYNEQFF. As DNA, the CDR3 is TGTGCCAGCAGCCCGTGGAGCGGGAGCTACAATGAGCAGTTCTTC. The rearrangement uses TRBV11-2 and TRBJ2-1; 8 bases agree with TRBD2. This CDR3 comprises 15 residues. Trimming at V came to 5 bases and at J to 3 bases, leaving 6 bases not matched to a gene. Per germline, CDR1 SGHAT and CDR2 FQNNGV.

V and J are TRBV3-1 (or the pseudogene TRBV3-2) and TRBJ1-1; perhaps TRBD1 as D (5 bases). V was shortened by 4 bases and J by 0 bases, with 9 bases between the two germline ends. Germline V CDR1 and CDR2: LGHDT, YNNKEL (reference sequence). The CDR3 contains 14 residues. The CDR3 reads CASSLQAVNTEAFF. The CDR3, as DNA: TGTGCCAGCAGCCTACAGGCAGTGAACACTGAAGCTTTCTTT.

The rearrangement joins TRBV28 to TRBJ2-7; perhaps TRBD1 as D (5 bases). The CDR3 spans 14 residues. Germline assignment: CDR1 MDHEN and CDR2 SYDVKM. V dropped 8 bases and J dropped 4 bases, with 18 bases sitting between them. The CDR3 loop is CASSGPTGYYEQYF. CDR3 DNA: TGTGCCAGCTCCGGGCCAACAGGTTATTACGAGCAGTACTTC.

About this clone itself: One junction end disagrees with the germline gene, perhaps due to a read error. The chain is built from TRBV11-3 and TRBJ2-2, with D maybe TRBD1 (6 bases). Germline loops: CDR1 SGHNT, CDR2 YENEEA. CDR3 length: 14 amino acids. The CDR3 DNA is TGTGCCAGCAGATTAGACAGGATCTTCGGGGAGCTGTTTTTT. Protein sequence: CASRLDRIFGELFF. Combining the CDR3 with reference TRBV11-3 and TRBJ2-2 gives the whole variable domain EAGVVQSPRYKIIEKKQPVAFWCNPISGHNTLYWYLQNLGQGPELLIRYENEEAVDDSQLPKDRFSAERLKGVDSTLKIQPAELGDSAVYLCASRLDRIFGELFFGEGSRLTVL.

The genes are TRBV3-1 (or the pseudogene TRBV3-2) and TRBJ1-1; 7 bases fit TRBD1. Germline CDR1 reads LGHDT; CDR2 reads YNNKEL (reference sequence). This CDR3 has 15 amino acids. The ends lost 7 bases at V and 0 bases at J; junction bases unmatched: 8. Here the CDR3 DNA reads TGTGCCAGCAAGGACAGGCTCCTCCTGAACACTGAAGCTTTCTTT. It translates to CASKDRLLLNTEAFF.

The V and J genes are TRBV19 and TRBJ2-5, with a tentative D call TRBD2 (6 bases). CDR3 size: 14 residues. CDR1 and CDR2 (germline): LNHDA, SQIVND (reference sequence). V was trimmed by 5 bases and J by 5 bases, leaving 15 bases between them. The CDR3 loop is CASSSPGVEETQYF. As DNA, the CDR3 is TGTGCCAGTAGTTCACCGGGGGTGGAGGAGACCCAGTACTTC.

The V and J genes are TRBV7-8 and TRBJ1-2; 8 bases line up with TRBD1. The CDR3 loop spans 15 amino acids. Unmatched junction bases numbered 9, after V lost 5 bases and J lost 4 bases. The V gene's germline CDR1 is SGHVS and CDR2 FQNEAQ. The CDR3 spells CASSPWTGSFYGYTF. DNA of the CDR3: TGTGCCAGCAGCCCATGGACAGGGTCCTTCTATGGCTACACCTTC.